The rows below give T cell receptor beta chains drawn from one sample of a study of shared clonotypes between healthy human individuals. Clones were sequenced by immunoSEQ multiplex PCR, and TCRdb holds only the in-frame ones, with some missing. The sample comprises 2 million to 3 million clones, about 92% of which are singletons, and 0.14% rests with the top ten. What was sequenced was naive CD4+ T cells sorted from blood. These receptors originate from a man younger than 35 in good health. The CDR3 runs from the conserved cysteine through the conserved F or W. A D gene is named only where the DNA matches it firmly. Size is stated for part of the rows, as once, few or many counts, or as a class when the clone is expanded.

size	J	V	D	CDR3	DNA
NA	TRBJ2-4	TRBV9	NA	CASSVGGTKNIQYF	TGTGCCAGCAGCGTAGGAGGAACCAAAAACATTCAGTACTTC
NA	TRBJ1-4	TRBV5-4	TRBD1	CASSAGQTLEKLFF	TGTGCCAGCAGCGCGGGACAGACGCTTGAAAAACTGTTTTTT
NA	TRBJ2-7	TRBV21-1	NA	CASSKGTGSSYEQYF	TGTGCCAGCAGCAAAGGAACAGGGAGCTCCTACGAGCAGTACTTC
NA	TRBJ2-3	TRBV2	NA	CASSDGQATDTQYF	TGTGCCAGCAGTGATGGTCAAGCAACAGATACGCAGTATTTT
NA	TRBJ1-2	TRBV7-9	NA	CASSLNDRGFTF	TGTGCCAGCAGCTTAAATGATAGGGGATTCACCTTC
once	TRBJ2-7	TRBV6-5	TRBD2	CASSYSSSGSYEQYF	TGTGCCAGCAGTTACTCTTCCAGCGGGAGTTACGAGCAGTACTTC
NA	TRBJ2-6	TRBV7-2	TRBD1	CASSHLGQGPYSGANVLTF	TGTGCCAGCAGCCACCTCGGACAGGGCCCGTACTCTGGGGCCAACGTCCTGACTTTC
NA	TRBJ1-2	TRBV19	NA	CASSNTRKDGYTF	TGTGCCAGTAGTAATACACGGAAAGATGGCTACACCTTC
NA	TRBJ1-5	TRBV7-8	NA	CASSLASGVPNQPQHF	TGTGCCAGCAGCTTAGCCTCCGGCGTCCCTAATCAGCCCCAGCATTTT
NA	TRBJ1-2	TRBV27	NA	CASSFSTLQGFYGYTF	TGTGCCAGCAGTTTTAGCACCCTACAGGGCTTTTATGGCTACACCTTC
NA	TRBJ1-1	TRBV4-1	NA	CASSQEAGPLEAFF	TGCGCCAGCAGCCAAGAAGCCGGGCCTCTTGAAGCTTTCTTT
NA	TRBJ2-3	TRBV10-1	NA	CASRAENYSTDTQYF	TGCGCCAGCAGGGCAGAGAATTATAGCACAGATACGCAGTATTTT
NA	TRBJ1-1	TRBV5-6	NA	CASNPGTKVTEAFF	TGTGCCAGCAACCCCGGGACGAAGGTCACTGAAGCTTTCTTT
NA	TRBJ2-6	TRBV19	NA	CASGGLMSGANVLTF	TGTGCCAGTGGGGGGCTCATGTCTGGGGCCAACGTCCTGACTTTC
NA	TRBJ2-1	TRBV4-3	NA	CASSHGGSSYNEQFF	TGCGCCAGCAGCCATGGAGGGAGCTCCTACAATGAGCAGTTCTTC
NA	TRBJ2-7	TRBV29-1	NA	CSVGFSGINEQYF	TGCAGCGTTGGATTCTCAGGTATCAACGAGCAGTACTTC
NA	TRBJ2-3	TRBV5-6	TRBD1	CASSRDRSTDTQYF	TGTGCCAGCAGCCGGGACAGAAGCACAGATACGCAGTATTTT